The 14 T cell receptor beta chains presented below share a single source sample, sequenced in a study of cytomegalovirus exposure and HLA in healthy donors. TCRdb's table, derived via immunoSEQ multiplex PCR, lists solely in-frame clones and lacks some. The table records roughly 260,000 clones, more than 75% of them present only once. Sequenced: PBMCs. The receptors come from a man younger than 30 in good health and CMV-seronegative.

CDR3 bases: TGTGCCAGCAGCGTAAGAGGTCAGGGGGCCGCTCACCACACAGATACGCAGTATTTT. This gives the protein CASSVRGQGAAHHTDTQYF. The V call is TRBV9, the J call TRBJ2-3, with TRBD1 matching 8 bases. V lost 1 base and J lost 2; bases outside the gene matches: 15. The CDR3 spans 19 residues. The germline V gene has CDR1 SGDLS and CDR2 YYNGEE.

This chain uses TRBV6-4 with TRBJ1-1; unclear D gene. The CDR3 spans 14 residues. Germline-derived CDR1 and CDR2 are MRHNA and SNTAGT. V shed 3 bases and J shed 2 bases, with 10 bases lying between them. Here the CDR3 reads CASSEQEGNTEAFF. The CDR3 DNA reads TGTGCCAGCAGTGAGCAAGAGGGTAACACTGAAGCTTTCTTT.

J is TRBJ2-7 and V is TRBV7-9; TRBD2 might be the D (5 bases). The CDR3 totals 18 residues. Germline V lookup: CDR1 SEHNR, CDR2 FQNEAQ (reference sequence). Trimming stripped 5 bases from V and 2 bases from J, with 25 bases between. The CDR3 bases are TGTGCCAGCAGCCACTCTCCGATCGGGTTTTACGGGGCCTACGAGCAGTACTTC. Translated: CASSHSPIGFYGAYEQYF. Variable domain in full (rest from reference TRBV7-9 and TRBJ2-7): DTGVSQNPRHKITKRGQNVTFRCDPISEHNRLYWYRQTLGQGPEFLTYFQNEAQLEKSRLLSDRFSAERPKGSFSTLEIQRTEQGDSAMYLCASSHSPIGFYGAYEQYFGPGTRLTVT.

The chain links TRBV27 to TRBJ2-7; TRBD2 matches 8 bases. The germline V gene encodes CDR1 MNHEY and CDR2 SMNVEV (reference sequence). J lost 3 bases, V lost 10 bases, and 8 bases had no gene match. The CDR3 runs to 13 residues. The CDR3 protein is CATRLANHYEQYF. As DNA, the CDR3 is TGTGCCACCCGACTAGCGAACCACTACGAGCAGTACTTC.

The V and J genes are TRBV9 and TRBJ2-7; 8 nucleotides line up with TRBD2. The CDR3 totals 15 residues. The J segment lost 1 base and the V segment lost 5 bases, leaving 8 bases of the junction unmatched. CDR1 is SGDLS, CDR2 YYNGEE, per germline. The CDR3 is CASSPGLEESYEQYF. The CDR3 nucleotides read TGTGCCAGCAGTCCGGGACTAGAAGAGTCCTACGAGCAGTACTTC.

This clone has just one count. The chain couples TRBV2 to TRBJ1-1, with D possibly TRBD1 on 6 matching bases. The CDR3 sequence is 15 residues long. Trimming removed 1 base at V and 4 bases at J, with 13 bases between. CDR1 and CDR2 (germline): SNHLY, FYNNEI. The CDR3 DNA follows: TGTGCCAGCAGTGAAGGGACAGTTCATGGCACTGAAGCTTTCTTT. Translating it yields CASSEGTVHGTEAFF.

The J gene is TRBJ1-1, the V gene TRBV5-1; no firm D call. This CDR3 has 11 amino acids. Trimming pared 5 bases from V and 3 bases from J, leaving 5 bases between. Per germline, CDR1 SGHRS and CDR2 YFSETQ. CDR3 in DNA: TGCGCCAGCAGGCGGGACACTGAAGCTTTCTTT. Its protein is CASRRDTEAFF.

This clone has just a few counts. The chain joins TRBV27 to TRBJ2-3; TRBD2 might be the D (5 bases). The germline CDR1 and CDR2 sequences are MNHEY and SMNVEV (reference sequence). Trimming left V 8 bases short and J 3 bases short, with 12 bases between. This CDR3 is 13 amino acids long. For the CDR3, the DNA is TGTGCCAGCGAGGGCCCAAGAACAGATACGCAGTATTTT. Its translation: CASEGPRTDTQYF.

This chain joins TRBV9 and TRBJ2-5; tentative D call: TRBD1 (6 bases). Trimming shortened V by 4 bases and J by 1 base, and 17 bases separated the two germline ends. This CDR3 comprises 16 residues. The V gene's germline CDR1 is SGDLS and CDR2 YYNGEE. CDR3: CASSFLPGAGQETQYF. The CDR3 bases are TGTGCCAGCAGCTTCTTACCAGGGGCAGGCCAAGAGACCCAGTACTTC.

The genes are TRBV7-2 and TRBJ2-5, with TRBD1 identical over 7 bases. CDR3 size: 14 residues. The germline CDR1 and CDR2 sequences are SGHTA and FQGNSA. The ends lost 5 bases at V and 2 bases at J; junction bases unmatched: 5. The CDR3 nucleotides read TGTGCCAGCAGCCCACTGGACAGGCAAGAGACCCAGTACTTC. Its protein product is CASSPLDRQETQYF.

J is TRBJ2-7 and V is TRBV7-2; D uncertain. The V end lost 4 bases, the J end lost 3 bases, and 4 bases lay between the germline ends. The CDR3 runs to 11 residues. Germline V gene sequence: CDR1 SGHTA, CDR2 FQGNSA. CDR3 protein: CASSSFYEQYF. DNA for the CDR3: TGTGCCAGCAGCTCCTTCTACGAGCAGTACTTC.

The rearrangement uses TRBV25-1 and TRBJ1-4, with unresolved D. The CDR3 is 14 residues long. Trimming left V 1 base short and J 0 bases short, with 3 bases between. Germline CDR1 and CDR2: MGHDK and SYGVNS. The CDR3 sequence: CASSELTTNEKLFF. The CDR3 coding sequence is TGTGCCAGCAGTGAATTAACAACTAATGAAAAACTGTTTTTT.

The chain links TRBV15 to TRBJ2-3; TRBD2 aligns across 12 bases. The V segment lost 1 base and the J segment 12 bases; nucleotides outside the gene matches: 11. The CDR3 length is 16 residues. The germline gives CDR1 LNHNV, CDR2 YYDKDF (reference sequence). The CDR3: CATSRGLAGGLSPQYF. In DNA form, the CDR3 reads TGTGCCACCAGCAGAGGCCTAGCGGGGGGGCTTTCCCCACAGTATTTT.

This clone was detected only once. The chain combines TRBV5-1 with TRBJ1-6; the D gene is possibly TRBD1 (6 bases). The V end lost 3 bases, the J end lost 7 bases, and 11 bases lay between the germline ends. The CDR3 totals 14 residues. Germline V gene data show CDR1 as SGHRS and CDR2 as YFSETQ. Here the CDR3 DNA reads TGCGCCAGCAGCTCGGGACATCGCAATTCACCCCTCCACTTT. It yields the protein CASSSGHRNSPLHF.